The 25 T cell receptor beta chains in this list originate from one sample, sequenced in a study of T cells after yellow fever vaccination. TCRdb passed the 5' RACE reads through MiXCR, listing each CDR3 protein once. The data contain some 550,000 distinct CDR3 sequences, about 19% of them singletons. Sequencing was performed on PBMCs, taken 15 days after the yellow fever booster vaccination. The origin of the receptors is a man aged 30 to 39 who received the YFV17D yellow fever vaccine.

This clonotype was picked up many times. The chain is built from TRBV7-9 and TRBJ1-1; 7 positions agree with TRBD1. CDR1 and CDR2 from the germline V gene are SEHNR and FQNEAQ (reference sequence). The ends lost 5 bases at V and 6 bases at J; junction bases unmatched: 6. This CDR3 is 13 amino acids long. CDR3 nucleotide sequence: TGTGCCAGCAGCGACAGGGCCGGGGCTGAAGCTTTCTTT. It codes for CASSDRAGAEAFF.

This clonotype was detected a few times. The chain joins TRBV5-1 to TRBJ2-3; tentatively, D is TRBD2 (6 bases). The germline V gene encodes CDR1 SGHRS and CDR2 YFSETQ. CDR3 length equals 13 residues. V lost 6 bases, J lost 3 bases, and 11 bases lay in between. CDR3 amino acids: CASTRSGTDTQYF. The DNA of the CDR3 is TGCGCCAGCACCCGCAGCGGGACAGATACGCAGTATTTT.

The rearrangement joins TRBV3-1 to TRBJ2-6; D not resolved. V was cut by 5 bases and J by 1 base, with 12 bases left in between. This CDR3 is built from 16 residues. CDR1 is LGHDT and CDR2 is YNNKEL in the germline V gene (reference sequence). The chain's CDR3 is CASSKLTKSGANVLTF. The CDR3 nucleotides are TGTGCCAGCAGCAAACTAACAAAGTCTGGGGCCAACGTCCTGACTTTC.

In this sample, this clonotype turned up many times. This rearrangement joins TRBV9 to TRBJ1-3; the D gene is possibly TRBD1 (6 bases). The CDR3 is made up of 14 amino acids. The V end was cut by 0 bases, the J end by 4 bases, with 8 bases between. The V gene's germline CDR1 is SGDLS and CDR2 YYNGEE. CDR3 loop: CASSVGTAGNTIYF. The CDR3 DNA sequence: TGTGCCAGCAGCGTAGGGACAGCCGGAAACACCATATATTTT.

In this sample, this clonotype turned up a few times. The chain carries TRBV18 and TRBJ2-3; D is possibly TRBD1 (5 bases). The CDR3 is made up of 17 amino acids. Trimming took 2 bases from V and 0 from J, leaving 15 bases between them. CDR1 and CDR2 (germline): KGHSH, LQKENI. The CDR3 bases are TGTGCCAGCTCACCATTGGGGCCCGGAACGAGCACAGATACGCAGTATTTT. This sequence encodes CASSPLGPGTSTDTQYF.

The table lists this clonotype with a few counts. The V and J genes are TRBV21-1 and TRBJ2-1. TRBV21-1 is assigned pseudogene status. The CDR3 spans 15 residues. CDR3 protein: CASSNWGGPYNEQFF. CDR3 nucleotide sequence: TGTGCCAGCAGCAACTGGGGGGGCCCCTACAATGAGCAGTTCTTC.

The J gene is TRBJ2-5, the V gene TRBV30; D is unclear. CDR1 GTSNPN and CDR2 SVGIG come from the germline V gene (reference sequence). Trimming stripped 0 bases from V and 5 bases from J, with 10 bases between. The CDR3 is made up of 13 amino acids. CDR3 amino acids: CAWSVLRPETQYF. In nucleotides, the CDR3 is TGTGCCTGGAGTGTACTTCGGCCGGAGACCCAGTACTTC.

This chain uses TRBV20-1 with TRBJ2-5; the match to TRBD1 covers 9 bases. Germline lookup yields CDR1 DFQATT and CDR2 SNEGSKA (reference sequence). The CDR3 is made up of 13 amino acids. J gave up 5 bases and V 2 bases, and 3 bases lay outside the gene matches. The CDR3 is CSARTGGRETQYF. The CDR3 region has the DNA TGCAGTGCTAGAACAGGGGGCCGGGAGACCCAGTACTTC.

This clonotype was counted a few times. The chain couples TRBV29-1 to TRBJ2-7; tentative D call: TRBD1 (6 bases). Germline CDR1 SQVTM, CDR2 ANQGSEA. V was cut by 7 bases and J by 3 bases, with 10 bases left in between. CDR3 length equals 11 residues. Written as DNA, the CDR3 is TGCAGCGCCCGGGACAACTACGAGCAGTACTTC. Its protein product is CSARDNYEQYF.

This rearrangement joins TRBV29-1 to TRBJ2-5; D is uncertain. CDR3 size: 11 residues. Germline lookup yields CDR1 SQVTM and CDR2 ANQGSEA. The germline V and J ends were trimmed by 3 bases and 6 bases, with 8 bases remaining between them. CDR3 coding DNA: TGCAGCGTTGAGCCGGCGAAGACCCAGTACTTC. Translated, it gives CSVEPAKTQYF.

There are a few counts of this clonotype. The chain has TRBV23-1 and TRBJ2-7; TRBD2 is a possible D gene (5 bases). TRBV23-1 is given ORF status, its function remaining uncertain. V lost 4 bases and J lost 3, with 13 bases in between. This CDR3 contains 14 residues. The CDR3 region is CASSLEAKLYEQYF. The CDR3 nucleotides are TGCGCCAGCAGTCTGGAGGCAAAACTCTACGAGCAGTACTTC.

J is TRBJ2-2 and V is TRBV9; a possible D gene is TRBD1 (5 bases). Germline-derived CDR1 and CDR2 are SGDLS and YYNGEE. Trimming left V 1 base short and J 1 base short, with 17 bases between. This CDR3 has 18 residues. DNA for the CDR3: TGTGCCAGCAGCGTAAATCAGGGCGCCGAGCTGAACACCGGGGAGCTGTTTTTT. This encodes CASSVNQGAELNTGELFF.

The rearrangement links TRBV20-1 to TRBJ2-7; 8 positions agree with TRBD2. This CDR3 contains 14 residues. With 3 bases clipped from V and 6 bases from J, the junction kept 10 bases outside the gene matches. Germline assignment: CDR1 DFQATT and CDR2 SNEGSKA (reference sequence). CDR3 coding DNA: TGCAGTGCTAGTGGGGGGACCGGGGGGGGCGAGCAGTACTTC. This translates into CSASGGTGGGEQYF.

This clonotype came up a few times. The chain recombines TRBV20-1 with TRBJ1-1, with D perhaps TRBD1 (5 bases). This CDR3 is built from 14 residues. Trimming removed 1 base from V and 3 bases from J, with 12 bases in between. Germline lookup yields CDR1 DFQATT and CDR2 SNEGSKA (reference sequence). The CDR3: CSARVVGGDTEAFF. CDR3 sequence (DNA): TGCAGTGCTAGAGTGGTGGGGGGGGACACTGAAGCTTTCTTT.

This clonotype was picked up a small number of times. This CDR3 reads CASSQGPLAGSYEQYF. Here the CDR3 DNA reads TGTGCCAGCAGCCAAGGACCGCTAGCGGGGAGCTACGAGCAGTACTTC. The V gene is TRBV3-1, the J gene TRBJ2-7, with 9 bases that match TRBD2. CDR3 size: 16 residues. The junction had 7 bases not matched to a gene; V was cut back by 1 base and J by 3 bases. The germline V gene encodes CDR1 LGHDT and CDR2 YNNKEL (reference sequence).

This clonotype was observed a handful of times. This rearrangement joins TRBV25-1 to TRBJ2-1; TRBD2 agrees at 8 bases. The CDR3 contains 15 residues. V was clipped by 0 bases and J by 7 bases; unmatched bases: 5. The germline V gene has CDR1 MGHDK and CDR2 SYGVNS. The CDR3: CASSEYIAGRNEQFF. The CDR3 region has the DNA TGTGCCAGCAGTGAATACATAGCGGGAAGGAATGAGCAGTTCTTC.

This chain links TRBV7-6 with TRBJ2-7; tentatively, D is TRBD1 (6 bases). The V end was cut by 0 bases, the J end by 6 bases, with 12 bases between. Germline V gene data show CDR1 as SGHVS and CDR2 as FNYEAQ. The CDR3 has 14 residues. DNA of the CDR3: TGTGCCAGCAGCTTAGCCTCGACAGGTCTCGAGCAGTACTTC. This encodes CASSLASTGLEQYF.

This clonotype was observed a few times. The V call is TRBV29-1, the J call TRBJ2-1; possibly TRBD1 for D (5 bases). CDR1 and CDR2 from the germline V gene are SQVTM and ANQGSEA. The CDR3 length is 11 residues. Trimming stripped 7 bases from V and 4 bases from J, with 8 bases between. CDR3 sequence (DNA): TGCAGCGGAAGACAGTACAATGAGCAGTTCTTC. It specifies CSGRQYNEQFF.

The chain employs TRBV25-1 and TRBJ1-4; no reliable D call. CDR3 length: 14 residues. Trimming left V 7 bases short and J 6 bases short, with 15 bases between. Per germline, CDR1 MGHDK and CDR2 SYGVNS. CDR3: CASTKRPRDEKLFF. CDR3 in DNA: TGTGCCAGCACAAAAAGGCCGCGAGATGAAAAACTGTTTTTT.

This clonotype was counted only a few times. J is TRBJ1-1 and V is TRBV18; no definite D call. Germline CDR1 is KGHSH and CDR2 is LQKENI. Trimming removed 2 bases at V and 1 base at J, with 11 bases between. The CDR3 is made up of 15 amino acids. CDR3 in amino acids: CASSPSGPGNTEAFF. As DNA, the CDR3 is TGTGCCAGCTCACCATCTGGGCCCGGGAACACTGAAGCTTTCTTT.

The chain combines TRBV18 with TRBJ2-3; 8 bases align to TRBD2. Per the germline V gene, CDR1 is KGHSH and CDR2 is LQKENI. The CDR3 is 15 amino acids. V trimming: 3 bases; J trimming: 2 bases; junction bases outside the gene matches: 4. CDR3 DNA: TGTGCCAGCTCACCTACTAGCGGCCTCACAGATACGCAGTATTTT. Residues: CASSPTSGLTDTQYF.

In regard to this clonotype: Since no conserved phenylalanine or tryptophan closes the CDR3, a read error is the likely cause. It is unclear where the CDR3 begins or ends on the DNA, so no DNA is shown, and the CDR3 is as TCRdb lists it. V is TRBV7-9 and J is TRBJ2-3; TRBD2 is the table's D call and was not checked against the DNA. Per the germline V gene, CDR1 is SEHNR and CDR2 is FQNEAQ (reference sequence). A total of 12 residues make up the CDR3, ends included. The CDR3 loop is CASSLGHSGLLC.

This clonotype was found a few times. V gene TRBV20-1 combines with J gene TRBJ1-5; perhaps TRBD1 as D (5 bases). The CDR3 spans 18 residues. Germline CDR1 and CDR2: DFQATT and SNEGSKA (reference sequence). Trimming left V 5 bases short and J 0 bases short, with 23 bases between. This chain's CDR3 is CSAGTLGSVGGSNQPQHF. CDR3 nucleotides: TGCAGTGCTGGTACTCTTGGTTCGGTTGGGGGTAGCAATCAGCCCCAGCATTTT.

This clonotype was detected a few times. The V and J genes are TRBV6-6 and TRBJ2-3, with D unclear. There are 12 residues in the CDR3. V was pared by 3 bases and J by 6 bases, with 7 bases between. Looked up from germline, CDR1 is MNHNY and CDR2 is SVGAGI (reference sequence). The CDR3 sequence is CASSYLADTQYF. The CDR3, as DNA: TGTGCCAGCAGTTATCTCGCGGATACGCAGTATTTT.

The J gene is TRBJ1-2, the V gene TRBV5-1, with D possibly TRBD1 on 5 matching bases. This CDR3 contains 15 residues. V was clipped by 5 bases and J by 2 bases, with 16 bases between them. Germline V gene sequence: CDR1 SGHRS, CDR2 YFSETQ. The CDR3 bases are TGCGCCAGCAGAGGCTCCCAGGGACGAAACTATGGCTACACCTTC. Translating it yields CASRGSQGRNYGYTF.